The TCR beta chain under discussion was sequenced for a study of control samples from healthy donors and cancer patients. Data came from immunoSEQ multiplex PCR; TCRdb stores just in-frame clones and leaves some out. The sample contains under 150,000 clones, under 90% of which appear only once. Losses at the gene ends were 4 bases for V and 7 bases for J; bases not matched to a gene: 10. In germline, CDR1 is SGHRS, CDR2 YFSETQ. The CDR3 covers 15 residues. The sequence came from a middle-aged man with head and neck cancer. The sequencing sample was made of PBMCs. V gene TRBV5-1 combines with J gene TRBJ2-7, with 11 bases aligning to TRBD1. The CDR3 spells CASSPGQGGVGEQYF. DNA of the CDR3: TGCGCCAGCAGCCCGGGACAGGGGGGCGTTGGGGAGCAGTACTTC.